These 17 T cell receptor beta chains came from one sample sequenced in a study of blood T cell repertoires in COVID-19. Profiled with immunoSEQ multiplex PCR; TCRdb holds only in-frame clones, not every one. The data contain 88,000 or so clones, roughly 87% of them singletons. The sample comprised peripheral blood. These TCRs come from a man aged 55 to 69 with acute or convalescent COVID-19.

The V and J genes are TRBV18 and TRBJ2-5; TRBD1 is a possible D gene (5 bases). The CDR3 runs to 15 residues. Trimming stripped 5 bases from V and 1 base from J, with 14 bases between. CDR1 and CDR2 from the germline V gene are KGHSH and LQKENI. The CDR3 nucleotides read TGTGCCAGCTCAGCCAGAAGCCAGGGCCAAGAGACCCAGTACTTC. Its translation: CASSARSQGQETQYF. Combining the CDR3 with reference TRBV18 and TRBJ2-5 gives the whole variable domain NAGVMQNPRHLVRRRGQEARLRCSPMKGHSHVYWYRQLPEEGLKFMVYLQKENIIDESGMPKERFSAEFPKEGPSILRIQQVVRGDSAAYFCASSARSQGQETQYFGPGTRLLVL.

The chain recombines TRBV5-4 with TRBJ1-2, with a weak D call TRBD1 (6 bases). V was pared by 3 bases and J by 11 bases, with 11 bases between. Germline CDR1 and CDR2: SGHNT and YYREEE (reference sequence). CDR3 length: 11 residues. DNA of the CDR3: TGTGCCAGCAGCTCCTACAGGGATTACACCTTC. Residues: CASSSYRDYTF.

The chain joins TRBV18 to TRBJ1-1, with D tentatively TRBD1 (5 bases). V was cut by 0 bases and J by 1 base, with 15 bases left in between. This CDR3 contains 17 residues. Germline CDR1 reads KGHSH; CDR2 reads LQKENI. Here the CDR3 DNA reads TGTGCCAGCTCACCACCGCCAGGGTGGCTGGGGAACACTGAAGCTTTCTTT. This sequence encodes CASSPPPGWLGNTEAFF.

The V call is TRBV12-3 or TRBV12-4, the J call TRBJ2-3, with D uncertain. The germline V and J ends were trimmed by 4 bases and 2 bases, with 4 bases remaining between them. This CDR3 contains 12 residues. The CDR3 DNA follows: TGTGCCAGCAGTTGGCACACAGATACGCAGTATTTT. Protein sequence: CASSWHTDTQYF.

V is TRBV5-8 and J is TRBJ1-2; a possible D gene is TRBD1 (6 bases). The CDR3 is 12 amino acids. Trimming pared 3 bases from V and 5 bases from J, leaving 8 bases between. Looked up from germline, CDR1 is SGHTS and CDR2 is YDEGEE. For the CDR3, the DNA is TGTGCCAGCAGCTCGGACAGTTATGGCTACACCTTC. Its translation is CASSSDSYGYTF. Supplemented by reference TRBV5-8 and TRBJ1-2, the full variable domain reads EAGVTQSPTHLIKTRGQQATLRCSPISGHTSVYWYQQALGLGLQFLLWYDEGEERNRGNFPPRFSGRQFPNYSSELNVNALELEDSALYLCASSSDSYGYTFGSGTRLTVV.

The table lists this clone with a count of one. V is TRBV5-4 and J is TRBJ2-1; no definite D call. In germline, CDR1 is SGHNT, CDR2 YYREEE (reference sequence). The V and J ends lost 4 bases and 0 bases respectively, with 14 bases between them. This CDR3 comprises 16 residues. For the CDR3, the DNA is TGTGCCAGCAGCCGCGCAATAGCAAGCTCCTACAATGAGCAGTTCTTC. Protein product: CASSRAIASSYNEQFF.

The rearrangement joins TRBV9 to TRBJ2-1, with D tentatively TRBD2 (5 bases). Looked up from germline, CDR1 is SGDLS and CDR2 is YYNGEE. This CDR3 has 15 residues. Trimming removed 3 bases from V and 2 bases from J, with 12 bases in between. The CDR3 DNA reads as TGTGCCAGCAGCGCATCTAGCTTAACCTACAATGAGCAGTTCTTC. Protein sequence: CASSASSLTYNEQFF.

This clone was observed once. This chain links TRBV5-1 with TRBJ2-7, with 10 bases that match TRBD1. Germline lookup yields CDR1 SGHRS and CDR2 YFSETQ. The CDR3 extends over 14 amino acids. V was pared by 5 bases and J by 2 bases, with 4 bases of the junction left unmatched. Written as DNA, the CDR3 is TGCGCCAGCAGTCCCGGACAGGGGGCCTACGAGCAGTACTTC. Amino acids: CASSPGQGAYEQYF.

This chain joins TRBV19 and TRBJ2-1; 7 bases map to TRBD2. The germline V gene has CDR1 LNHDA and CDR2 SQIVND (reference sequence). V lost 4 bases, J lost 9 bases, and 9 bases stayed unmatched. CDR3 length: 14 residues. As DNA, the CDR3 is TGTGCCAGTAGTAGCGGGAGACTCCAAATTGAGCAGTTCTTC. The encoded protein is CASSSGRLQIEQFF.

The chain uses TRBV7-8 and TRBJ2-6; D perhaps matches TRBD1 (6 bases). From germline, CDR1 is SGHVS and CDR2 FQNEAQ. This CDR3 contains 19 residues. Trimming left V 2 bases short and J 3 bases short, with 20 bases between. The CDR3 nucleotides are TGTGCCAGCAGCTTACCAGGGGACAACTTATGGGATGGGGCCAACGTCCTGACTTTC. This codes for CASSLPGDNLWDGANVLTF. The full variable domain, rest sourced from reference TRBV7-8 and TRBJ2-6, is GAGVSQSPRYKVAKRGQDVALRCDPISGHVSLFWYQQALGQGPEFLTYFQNEAQLDKSGLPSDRFFAERPEGSVSTLKIQRTQQEDSAVYLCASSLPGDNLWDGANVLTFGAGSRLTVL.

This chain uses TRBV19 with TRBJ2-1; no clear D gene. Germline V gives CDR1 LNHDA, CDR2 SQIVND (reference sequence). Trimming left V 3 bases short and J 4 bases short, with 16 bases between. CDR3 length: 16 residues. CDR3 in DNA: TGTGCCAGTAGTATCTCGGGTGGGTTGCAGTACAATGAGCAGTTCTTC. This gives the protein CASSISGGLQYNEQFF. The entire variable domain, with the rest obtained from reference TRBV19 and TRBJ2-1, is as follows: DGGITQSPKYLFRKEGQNVTLSCEQNLNHDAMYWYRQDPGQGLRLIYYSQIVNDFQKGDIAEGYSVSREKKESFPLTVTSAQKNPTAFYLCASSISGGLQYNEQFFGPGTRLTVL.

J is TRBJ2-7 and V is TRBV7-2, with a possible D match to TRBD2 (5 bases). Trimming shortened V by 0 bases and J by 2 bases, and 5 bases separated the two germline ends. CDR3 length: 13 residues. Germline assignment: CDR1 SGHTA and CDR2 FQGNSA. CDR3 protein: CASSLAGAYEQYF. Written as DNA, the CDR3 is TGTGCCAGCAGCTTAGCGGGAGCCTACGAGCAGTACTTC. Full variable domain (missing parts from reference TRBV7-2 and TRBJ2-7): GAGVSQSPSNKVTEKGKDVELRCDPISGHTALYWYRQSLGQGLEFLIYFQGNSAPDKSGLPSDRFSAERTGGSVSTLTIQRTQQEDSAVYLCASSLAGAYEQYFGPGTRLTVT.

The DNA of the CDR3 is TGTGCCACCAGCAGAGATTTAATGAACACTGAAGCTTTCTTT. Translation gives CATSRDLMNTEAFF. V usage is TRBV15 and J usage is TRBJ1-1, with D uncertain. Trimming removed 0 bases from V and 0 bases from J, with 5 bases in between. The germline CDR1 and CDR2 sequences are LNHNV and YYDKDF (reference sequence). The CDR3 contains 14 residues.

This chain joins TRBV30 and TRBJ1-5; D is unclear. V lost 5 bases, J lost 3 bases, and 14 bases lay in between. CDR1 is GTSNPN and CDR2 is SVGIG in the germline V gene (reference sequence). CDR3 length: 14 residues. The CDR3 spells CAWQRLGLNQPQHF. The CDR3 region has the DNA TGTGCCTGGCAAAGGTTGGGCCTCAATCAGCCCCAGCATTTT.

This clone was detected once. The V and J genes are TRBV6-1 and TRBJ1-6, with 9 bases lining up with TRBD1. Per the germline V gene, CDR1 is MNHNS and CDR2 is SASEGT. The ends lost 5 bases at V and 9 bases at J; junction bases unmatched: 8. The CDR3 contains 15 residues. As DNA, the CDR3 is TGTGCCAGCAGTCCCTCGGGACAGGGAACTTCACCCCTCCACTTT. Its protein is CASSPSGQGTSPLHF.

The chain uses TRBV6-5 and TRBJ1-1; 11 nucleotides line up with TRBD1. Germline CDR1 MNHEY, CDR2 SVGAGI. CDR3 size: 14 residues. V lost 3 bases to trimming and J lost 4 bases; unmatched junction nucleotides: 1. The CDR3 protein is CASSYGTGGTEAFF. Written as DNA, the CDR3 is TGTGCCAGCAGTTATGGGACAGGGGGCACTGAAGCTTTCTTT.

CDR3 nucleotide sequence: TGTGCCAGCACCGTGGCAGGGGTCGAGCAGTACTTC. Amino acid sequence: CASTVAGVEQYF. The J gene is TRBJ2-7, the V gene TRBV2; a weak D match, TRBD1 (6 bases). This CDR3 has 12 residues. The V gene lost 7 bases and the J gene lost 6 bases, with 13 bases spanning the gap. The germline V gene has CDR1 SNHLY and CDR2 FYNNEI.